Listed here are 16 T cell receptor beta chains from one sample, sequenced in a study of T cells after yellow fever vaccination. TCRdb fed the 5' RACE reads into MiXCR, producing one record per CDR3 protein. The sample shows about 400,000 distinct CDR3 sequences, about 6.2% of them seen only once. The specimen was PBMCs, collected 5 days after the yellow fever booster vaccination. Receptor source: a man in his thirties or forties who received the YFV17D yellow fever vaccine.

Only a few counts were recorded for this clonotype. The chain links TRBV6-5 to TRBJ2-1, with 8 bases lining up with TRBD2. V lost 2 bases, J lost 7 bases, and 16 bases stayed unmatched. This CDR3 contains 18 residues. Germline V gene sequence: CDR1 MNHEY, CDR2 SVGAGI. The CDR3, as DNA: TGTGCCAGCAGTTACCAATCCCCGGGTAGCGGGAAGGATAATGAGCAGTTCTTC. It codes for CASSYQSPGSGKDNEQFF.

A few counts support this clonotype. The chain carries TRBV5-1 and TRBJ2-3, with D possibly called TRBD1 or TRBD2 (5 bases each). The CDR3 length is 15 residues. Germline lookup yields CDR1 SGHRS and CDR2 YFSETQ. Trimming took 2 bases from V and 6 from J, leaving 16 bases between them. The CDR3 DNA sequence: TGCGCCAGCAGCTTCCGGGACGTTGGAACCGATACGCAGTATTTT. The encoded protein is CASSFRDVGTDTQYF.

The V gene is TRBV5-1, the J gene TRBJ2-5, with 7 nucleotides matching TRBD2. Per germline, CDR1 SGHRS and CDR2 YFSETQ. This CDR3 has 17 residues. V shed 0 bases, J shed 5 bases, and the junction held 13 bases outside the gene matches. The CDR3 DNA follows: TGCGCCAGCAGCTTGGCGAAGGGCTCGGGAGGATTGGAGACCCAGTACTTC. Translating gives CASSLAKGSGGLETQYF. The full variable domain, completed using reference TRBV5-1 and TRBJ2-5, is KAGVTQTPRYLIKTRGQQVTLSCSPISGHRSVSWYQQTPGQGLQFLFEYFSETQRNKGNFPGRFSGRQFSNSRSEMNVSTLELGDSALYLCASSLAKGSGGLETQYFGPGTRLLVL.

The V gene is TRBV28, the J gene TRBJ2-7, with D perhaps given as TRBD1 or TRBD2 (6 bases each). The CDR3 totals 12 residues. Germline CDR1 and CDR2: MDHEN and SYDVKM. V was clipped by 7 bases and J by 2 bases, with 9 bases between them. As DNA, the CDR3 is TGTGCCAGCAAGGGGGGTACCTACGAGCAGTACTTC. It is translated as CASKGGTYEQYF.

This clonotype was detected only a few times. The CDR3 region has the DNA TGTGCCAGCTCACCAACTAGCGACATATCCTACAATGAGCAGTTCTTC. Amino acid sequence: CASSPTSDISYNEQFF. The rearrangement joins TRBV18 to TRBJ2-1; 7 bases are shared with TRBD2. From germline, CDR1 is KGHSH and CDR2 LQKENI. The CDR3 contains 16 residues. V lost 2 bases, J lost 1 base, and 5 bases stayed unmatched.

This clonotype occurred a few times. V and J are TRBV7-8 and TRBJ2-1, with D perhaps TRBD2 (6 bases). V lost 5 bases to trimming and J lost 6 bases, with 14 bases between them. CDR3 size: 14 residues. The germline gives CDR1 SGHVS, CDR2 FQNEAQ. The CDR3 loop is CASSVTGVANEQFF. The CDR3 nucleotides read TGTGCCAGCAGCGTTACGGGAGTGGCCAATGAGCAGTTCTTC.

This clonotype was detected a few times. V and J are TRBV27 and TRBJ2-1; 10 bases match TRBD2. From germline, CDR1 is MNHEY and CDR2 SMNVEV (reference sequence). CDR3 length: 14 residues. Trimming cost V 6 bases and J 8 bases; bases outside gene matches: 7. The CDR3 DNA follows: TGTGCCAGCAGGGTAGGGACTAGCGTTTATGAGCAGTTCTTC. Amino acids: CASRVGTSVYEQFF.

This clonotype has just a few counts. The rearrangement joins TRBV18 to TRBJ1-6; 8 bases match TRBD1. Germline-derived CDR1 and CDR2 are KGHSH and LQKENI. The CDR3 is made up of 14 amino acids. Trimming at V came to 1 base and at J to 7 bases, leaving 0 bases not matched to a gene. CDR3 in amino acids: CASSPRTGNSPLHF. CDR3 nucleotides: TGTGCCAGCTCACCACGGACAGGGAATTCACCCCTCCACTTT.

This sequence joins TRBV20-1 and TRBJ2-5; 7 nucleotides agree with TRBD1. Germline lookup yields CDR1 DFQATT and CDR2 SNEGSKA (reference sequence). The CDR3 contains 14 residues. The trim removed 6 bases at V and 2 bases at J, leaving 9 bases unmatched. The CDR3 region is CSARSGTVQETQYF. The CDR3, as DNA: TGCAGTGCGCGATCCGGGACAGTACAAGAGACCCAGTACTTC.

This clonotype showed up many times. This rearrangement joins TRBV12-3 or TRBV12-4 to TRBJ2-3; TRBD1 might be the D (5 bases). The CDR3 runs to 13 residues. V was trimmed by 6 bases and J by 3 bases, leaving 10 bases between them. CDR3 region: CASSMAGTDTQYF. The CDR3 DNA reads as TGTGCCAGCAGCATGGCAGGGACAGATACGCAGTATTTT.

The chain is built from TRBV5-1 and TRBJ2-7; TRBD2 matches at 8 bases. Germline CDR1 SGHRS, CDR2 YFSETQ. The CDR3 runs 14 residues. Trimming removed 5 bases from V and 3 bases from J; junction bases left unmatched: 7. Written as DNA, the CDR3 is TGCGCCAGCAGACCAGCGGGAGAGGGCTACGAGCAGTACTTC. It yields the protein CASRPAGEGYEQYF. Together with reference TRBV5-1 and TRBJ2-7, the CDR3 gives the full variable domain: KAGVTQTPRYLIKTRGQQVTLSCSPISGHRSVSWYQQTPGQGLQFLFEYFSETQRNKGNFPGRFSGRQFSNSRSEMNVSTLELGDSALYLCASRPAGEGYEQYFGPGTRLTVT.

This clonotype turned up a few times. The chain employs TRBV29-1 and TRBJ2-5; possibly TRBD2 for D (5 bases). Germline loops: CDR1 SQVTM, CDR2 ANQGSEA. V lost 0 bases and J 5 bases, leaving 13 bases between the germline ends. This CDR3 has 14 amino acids. The CDR3 loop is CSVEDRHSGETQYF. CDR3 bases: TGCAGCGTTGAAGACCGGCACTCGGGGGAGACCCAGTACTTC.

This clonotype was observed a few times. The CDR3 bases are TGTGCCAGCAGCTTAGAACCTCGACGTCGACTAGCGGGTCCAACCGGGGAGCTGTTTTTT. Translated, it gives CASSLEPRRRLAGPTGELFF. This chain connects TRBV11-2 to TRBJ2-2, with 10 bases that match TRBD2. The CDR3 runs to 20 residues. Germline V gene lookup returns CDR1 SGHAT and CDR2 FQNNGV. After removal of 0 bases from V and 5 bases from J, the junction contained 15 bases not matched to a gene.

This clonotype was seen ten or more times. The chain has TRBV7-9 and TRBJ2-2; a possible D gene is TRBD1 (6 bases). Germline values: CDR1 SEHNR, CDR2 FQNEAQ (reference sequence). The V gene lost 0 bases and the J gene lost 2 bases, with 13 bases spanning the gap. CDR3 length: 17 amino acids. CDR3 sequence: CASSLAGGHGNTGELFF. In DNA, the CDR3 is TGTGCCAGCAGCTTAGCTGGGGGACACGGAAACACCGGGGAGCTGTTTTTT.

This chain joins TRBV29-1 and TRBJ2-7, with D tentatively TRBD1 or TRBD2 (5 bases each). Germline loops: CDR1 SQVTM, CDR2 ANQGSEA. The CDR3 is 13 amino acids. The V and J ends lost 6 bases and 0 bases respectively, with 12 bases between them. The CDR3 region is CSVGTFSSYEQYF. DNA for the CDR3: TGCAGCGTCGGGACCTTTAGCTCCTACGAGCAGTACTTC.

This clonotype was observed once. Germline and junction disagree at one end, which may indicate a read error. The chain has TRBV3-1 and TRBJ2-5; no definite D call. The CDR3 is 15 residues long. CDR1 and CDR2 from the germline V gene are LGHDT and YNNKEL (reference sequence). The CDR3: CASTQVGQHQETQYF. CDR3 DNA: TGTGCCAGCACCCAAGTTGGCCAGCACCAAGAGACCCAGTACTTC.